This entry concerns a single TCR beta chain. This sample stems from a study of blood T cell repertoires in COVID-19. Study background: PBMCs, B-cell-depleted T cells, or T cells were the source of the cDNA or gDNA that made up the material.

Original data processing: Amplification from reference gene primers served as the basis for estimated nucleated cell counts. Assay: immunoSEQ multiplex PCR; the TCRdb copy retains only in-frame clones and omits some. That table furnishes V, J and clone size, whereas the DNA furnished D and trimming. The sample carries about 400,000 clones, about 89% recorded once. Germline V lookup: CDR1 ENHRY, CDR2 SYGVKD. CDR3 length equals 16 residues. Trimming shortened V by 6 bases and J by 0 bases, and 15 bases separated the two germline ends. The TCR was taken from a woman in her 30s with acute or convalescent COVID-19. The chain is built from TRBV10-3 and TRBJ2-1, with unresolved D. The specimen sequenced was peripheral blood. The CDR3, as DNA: TGTGCCATCAGGGGCAGTGGTCCCAGCTCCTACAATGAGCAGTTCTTC. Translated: CAIRGSGPSSYNEQFF.